The clone carrying this TCR beta chain came up many times. Antigen specificity is unknown. This sample is part of a study of T cell repertoires in cytomegalovirus infection. Study context: Public TCR beta signatures indicated both CMV infection and matching HLA type. Findings of the study overall: In two of eight donors, the top clonotype was HLA-C-restricted CMV-specific. Of the TCR beta families, the public ones yielded a cumulative frequency that identified carriers of CMV plus the relevant HLA.

TCRdb re-called the reads with MiXCR, one entry per CDR3 protein. The table has roughly 240,000 distinct CDR3 sequences, around 6.6% seen once; the top ten hold less than 7.5%. Germline loops: CDR1 MNHEY, CDR2 SVGEGT. V shed 2 bases, J shed 7 bases, and the junction held 7 bases outside the gene matches. The CDR3 runs 16 residues. V and J are TRBV6-2 or TRBV6-3 and TRBJ2-2; 10 nucleotides line up with TRBD2. The specimen was PBMCs. This TCR came from a human donor in good health (CMV status not recorded). Some clones in this sample may be carry-over from other donors' samples. CDR3 DNA: TGTGCCAGCAGTTACAGTAGCGGGGGGTACGGCGGGGAGCTGTTTTTT. Amino acid sequence: CASSYSSGGYGGELFF.